Presented here are 5 T cell receptor beta chains from one specimen sequenced in a study of blood T cell repertoires in COVID-19. Profiling relied on immunoSEQ multiplex PCR, and the TCRdb table lists in-frame clones only, not all of them. The table records around 260,000 clones, around 90% of them present only once. The specimen sequenced was peripheral blood. The receptors come from a human donor in a cohort sampled during active COVID-19.

The CDR3 sequence is CASSAGTGGFHEQFF. In DNA, the CDR3 is TGTGCCAGCAGCGCCGGGACAGGGGGTTTCCATGAGCAGTTCTTC. V is TRBV6-5 and J is TRBJ2-1, with 11 nucleotides matching TRBD1. CDR1 is MNHEY, CDR2 SVGAGI, per germline. This CDR3 region has 15 residues. Trimming removed 6 bases from V and 8 bases from J; junction bases left unmatched: 9.

The rearrangement uses TRBV6-6 and TRBJ1-2, with D unclear. Germline V gene data show CDR1 as MNHNY and CDR2 as SVGAGI (reference sequence). Trimming stripped 5 bases from V and 7 bases from J, with 5 bases between. The CDR3 loop spans 10 amino acids. The CDR3 here is CASSTGGYTF. The CDR3 DNA reads as TGTGCCAGCAGTACGGGTGGCTACACCTTC.

The chain has TRBV9 and TRBJ2-6, with 8 bases fitting TRBD1. Germline CDR1 reads SGDLS; CDR2 reads YYNGEE. The CDR3 consists of 19 residues. J gave up 0 bases and V 4 bases, and 12 bases lay outside the gene matches. The CDR3 DNA sequence: TGTGCCAGCAGCCCAAACCCCGGGACAGGAATCTCTGGGGCCAACGTCCTGACTTTC. It yields the protein CASSPNPGTGISGANVLTF.

The rearrangement uses TRBV5-6 and TRBJ1-4; 7 positions match TRBD1. Germline CDR1 reads SGHDT; CDR2 reads YYEEEE. CDR3 length equals 19 residues. V shed 0 bases, J shed 0 bases, and the junction held 11 bases outside the gene matches. CDR3 protein: CASSLEDWRRGPTNEKLFF. The CDR3 nucleotides are TGTGCCAGCAGCTTGGAAGATTGGAGGAGGGGGCCAACTAATGAAAAACTGTTTTTT.

The J gene is TRBJ1-5, the V gene TRBV7-2, with D tentatively TRBD1 (6 bases). This CDR3 region has 15 residues. Germline CDR1 SGHTA, CDR2 FQGNSA. Between the trimmed V and J ends, which lost 5 bases and 0 bases, there was a span of 11 bases. CDR3 sequence reads: CASSRNRDSNQPQHF. The CDR3 DNA reads as TGTGCCAGCAGCCGCAACAGGGATAGCAATCAGCCCCAGCATTTT. The whole variable domain, remainder taken from reference TRBV7-2 and TRBJ1-5, is GAGVSQSPSNKVTEKGKDVELRCDPISGHTALYWYRQSLGQGLEFLIYFQGNSAPDKSGLPSDRFSAERTGGSVSTLTIQRTQQEDSAVYLCASSRNRDSNQPQHFGDGTRLSIL.